What follows is one TCR beta chain and its context. Per the original methods: Estimation of nucleated cell counts was performed using reference gene primer amplification. This table comes from immunoSEQ multiplex PCR, and its TCRdb copy is limited to in-frame clones, with some not included. The DNA was the basis for D and trimming; V, J and clone size are from that table. This table holds 65,000 or so clones, roughly 77% found once. This entry comes from a study of blood T cell repertoires in COVID-19. Looking at the study overall: In each case, the material was cDNA or gDNA derived from T cells, B-cell-depleted T cells, or PBMCs.

This CDR3 spans 14 amino acids. In germline, CDR1 is SGHDN, CDR2 FVKESK. Deletions cut 4 bases from V and 8 bases from J, with 17 bases between. This TCR was sampled from a woman aged 70-85 years with acute or convalescent COVID-19. The rearrangement joins TRBV14 to TRBJ1-2; TRBD1 might be the D (5 bases). Sequencing was carried out using peripheral blood. Here the CDR3 DNA reads TGTGCCAGCAGCCCCCCCGGACAAATCCGAGGCTACACCTTC. It codes for CASSPPGQIRGYTF.